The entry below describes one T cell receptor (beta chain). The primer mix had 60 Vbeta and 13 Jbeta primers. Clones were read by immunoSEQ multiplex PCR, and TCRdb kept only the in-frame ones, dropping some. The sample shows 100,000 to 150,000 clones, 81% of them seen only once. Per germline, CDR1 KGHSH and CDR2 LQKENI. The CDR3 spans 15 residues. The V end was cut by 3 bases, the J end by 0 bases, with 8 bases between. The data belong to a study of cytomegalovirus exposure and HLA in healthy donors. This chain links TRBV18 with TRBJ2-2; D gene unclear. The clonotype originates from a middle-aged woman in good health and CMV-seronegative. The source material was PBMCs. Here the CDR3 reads CASSPSGSNTGELFF. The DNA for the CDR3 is TGTGCCAGCTCACCGTCAGGATCGAACACCGGGGAGCTGTTTTTT.